This T cell receptor (beta chain) was sequenced for a study of blood T cell repertoires in COVID-19. Of note for this clone: At the DNA level, this CDR3 is encoded by other sequences in the same sample as well.

Trimming took off 2 bases at V and 2 bases at J, with 2 bases between the two ends. This CDR3 is 11 amino acids long. Germline V CDR1 and CDR2: GTSNPN, SVGIG (reference sequence). This table comes from immunoSEQ multiplex PCR, and its TCRdb copy is limited to in-frame clones, with some not included. The repertoire holds 250,000 to 300,000 clones, with 75% to 95% as singletons. Sequences were obtained from PBMCs or T cells enriched from blood (not recorded which). The chain is built from TRBV30 and TRBJ2-3; D remains ambiguous. The source of this sequence is a woman between 25 and 40 years old who had recovered from COVID-19. The chain's CDR3 is CAWSHTDTQYF. The CDR3 DNA follows: TGTGCCTGGAGTCACACAGATACGCAGTATTTT.